This T cell receptor beta chain was found in a study of STAT5B mutations in CD4+ large granular lymphocyte leukemia. TCRdb keeps only in-frame clones here, not all; method: immunoSEQ multiplex PCR. The data hold 25,000 to 35,000 clones, with about 74% observed a single time. General study results and limits: Main leukemic clonotypes were patient-specific, but roughly 23% appeared at low frequency elsewhere. Patient CD4-sorted repertoires looked more clonal than healthy CD4+ repertoires, even without putative leukemic clones.

Germline V gives CDR1 LNHDA, CDR2 SQIVND (reference sequence). Between the trimmed V and J ends, which lost 4 bases and 0 bases, there was a span of 22 bases. The CDR3 runs 20 residues. Comment on this clone: Its antigen is undetermined.

This TCR was recovered from a human donor in good health. The genes are TRBV19 and TRBJ2-6; perhaps D is TRBD1 or TRBD2 (5 bases each). The sample taken for sequencing was CD4+ T cells from blood buffy coats. This CDR3 is CASSTFRRDELGSGANVLTF. In nucleotides, the CDR3 is TGTGCCAGTAGTACGTTCCGCAGGGACGAATTAGGCTCTGGGGCCAACGTCCTGACTTTC. Using reference TRBV19 and TRBJ2-6 for the parts outside the CDR3, the full variable domain is DGGITQSPKYLFRKEGQNVTLSCEQNLNHDAMYWYRQDPGQGLRLIYYSQIVNDFQKGDIAEGYSVSREKKESFPLTVTSAQKNPTAFYLCASSTFRRDELGSGANVLTFGAGSRLTVL.